This T cell receptor (beta chain) was sequenced for a study of cytomegalovirus exposure and HLA in healthy donors. Study at large: A prior analysis found roughly 100 million unique TCR beta sequences from 170 million or so T cells. Assignment to the Caucasian-associated ancestry cluster applied to approximately 80% of the 300 to 500 genotyped donors. Study-level points and caveats: After further analysis at a later stage, 15,000 to 20,000 TCR beta sequences were associated with HLA alleles at 0.05 false discovery rate. A likely sequencing artifact accounted for one observed cluster of highly shared sequence variants.

The PCR employed 60 Vbeta primers together with 13 Jbeta primers. Profiling relied on immunoSEQ multiplex PCR, and the TCRdb table lists in-frame clones only, not all of them. The sample consists of approximately 120,000 clones, approximately 80% of them appearing once. Regarding this clone: The antigen is unknown.

CDR1 is SGHTA, CDR2 FQGNSA, per germline. Trimming removed 0 bases from V and 5 bases from J; junction bases left unmatched: 9. The CDR3 is 16 residues long. The source material was PBMCs. V is TRBV7-2 and J is TRBJ1-1, with 7 bases lining up with TRBD1. The origin of this receptor is a man aged 50-60 years in good health and CMV-seronegative. The CDR3 coding sequence is TGTGCCAGCAGCTTAGCGACAGGGACAATAGGGACTGAAGCTTTCTTT. Its protein is CASSLATGTIGTEAFF. Full variable domain (missing parts from reference TRBV7-2 and TRBJ1-1): GAGVSQSPSNKVTEKGKDVELRCDPISGHTALYWYRQSLGQGLEFLIYFQGNSAPDKSGLPSDRFSAERTGGSVSTLTIQRTQQEDSAVYLCASSLATGTIGTEAFFGQGTRLTVV.